This entry lists 27 T cell receptor beta chains sequenced from one sample in a study of T cells after yellow fever vaccination. TCRdb analysed the 5' RACE reads with MiXCR anew, one entry per CDR3 protein. There are tens of thousands of distinct CDR3 sequences in the sample; approximately 7% occur only once, and 30% to 45% lies in the top ten. The input for sequencing was CD8+ T cells sorted from PBMCs, taken 15 days after the yellow fever booster vaccination. These receptors came from a man aged 30 to 39 who received the YFV17D yellow fever vaccine.

This clonotype occurred many times. The chain has TRBV7-9 and TRBJ2-3; D is perhaps TRBD2 (6 bases). From germline, CDR1 is SEHNR and CDR2 FQNEAQ (reference sequence). Between the trimmed V and J ends, which lost 5 bases and 8 bases, there was a span of 17 bases. This CDR3 contains 14 residues. The CDR3 sequence: CASSRWRAPITQYF. For the CDR3, the DNA is TGTGCCAGCAGCCGGTGGAGGGCCCCCATTACGCAGTATTTT.

In its sample, this clonotype was seen many times. V usage is TRBV27 and J usage is TRBJ2-1; TRBD2 aligns across 10 bases. Germline CDR1 and CDR2: MNHEY and SMNVEV (reference sequence). This CDR3 is built from 16 residues. J gave up 9 bases and V 3 bases, and 11 bases lay outside the gene matches. The CDR3 DNA sequence: TGTGCCAGCAGTTTGGGGGCTCCGGGACTAGCGATTGAGCAGTTCTTC. Translation: CASSLGAPGLAIEQFF.

Many counts were recorded for this clonotype. The rearrangement links TRBV6-5 to TRBJ2-7, with D perhaps being TRBD1 or TRBD2 (5 bases each). Trimming took off 6 bases at V and 3 bases at J, with 15 bases between the two ends. Per the germline V gene, CDR1 is MNHEY and CDR2 is SVGAGI. CDR3 size: 14 residues. In nucleotides, the CDR3 is TGTGCCAGCAGCTCGCCGGGGCAGGACTACGAGCAGTACTTC. It codes for CASSSPGQDYEQYF.

Many counts were recorded for this clonotype. V and J are TRBV6-5 and TRBJ2-2, with a tentative D call TRBD1 (6 bases). The CDR3 runs to 15 residues. Germline V CDR1 and CDR2: MNHEY, SVGAGI. V lost 6 bases, J lost 6 bases, and 17 bases lay in between. DNA for the CDR3: TGTGCCAGCAGCTTTCCGGGACAAGGCGCCGGGGAGCTGTTTTTT. It codes for CASSFPGQGAGELFF.

This clonotype has a count of ten or more. J is TRBJ2-5 and V is TRBV2; no clear D. Germline V lookup: CDR1 SNHLY, CDR2 FYNNEI. The V and J ends lost 2 bases and 5 bases respectively, with 3 bases between them. The CDR3 runs to 11 residues. CDR3 DNA sequence: TGTGCCAGCAGTGAAAGGGAGACCCAGTACTTC. Its protein is CASSERETQYF.

With respect to this clonotype: A much larger clone sits a single nucleotide away, making a read error possible. The rearrangement links TRBV6-4 to TRBJ2-1, with D unclear. CDR3 length equals 16 residues. CDR1 is MRHNA, CDR2 SNTAGT, per germline. The CDR3 sequence is CGSSDVGYPSNNEQFF. CDR3 nucleotide sequence: TGTGGCAGCAGTGATGTGGGGTACCCGTCCAACAATGAGCAGTTCTTC.

At least ten counts were recorded for this clonotype. V is TRBV6-1 and J is TRBJ2-2; D call uncertain. This CDR3 is built from 14 residues. V was trimmed by 2 bases and J by 1 base, leaving 5 bases between them. CDR1 and CDR2 (germline): MNHNS, SASEGT. CDR3 coding DNA: TGTGCCAGCAGTGAATTACGGAACACCGGGGAGCTGTTTTTT. Amino acids: CASSELRNTGELFF.

This clonotype has ten or more counts. The chain combines TRBV6-2 or TRBV6-3 with TRBJ1-6; tentatively, D is TRBD1 (6 bases). This CDR3 comprises 15 residues. From germline, CDR1 is MNHEY and CDR2 SVGEGT. Trimming removed 2 bases from V and 7 bases from J, with 12 bases in between. CDR3 loop: CASSYPRTANSPLHF. As DNA, the CDR3 is TGTGCCAGCAGTTACCCGAGGACAGCCAATTCACCCCTCCACTTT.

This clonotype was detected many times. This chain connects TRBV13 to TRBJ2-2; D remains unclear. V lost 9 bases and J lost 6, with 17 bases in between. The CDR3 spans 14 residues. Germline CDR1 reads PRHDT; CDR2 reads FYEKMQ (reference sequence). The DNA of the CDR3 is TGTGCCAGTACCGGCCTCAGTCCATCCGGGGAGCTGTTTTTT. As protein: CASTGLSPSGELFF.

At least ten counts were recorded for this clonotype. The V call is TRBV29-1, the J call TRBJ2-2; unclear D gene. Germline CDR1 is SQVTM and CDR2 is ANQGSEA. The CDR3 is made up of 11 amino acids. Between the trimmed V and J ends, which lost 5 bases and 7 bases, there was a span of 8 bases. The CDR3 region is CSVNQNGELFF. Written as DNA, the CDR3 is TGCAGCGTTAATCAAAACGGGGAGCTGTTTTTT.

Only a few counts were recorded for this clonotype. The chain uses TRBV6-1 and TRBJ2-7; 10 bases fit TRBD1. The V gene's germline CDR1 is MNHNS and CDR2 SASEGT. This CDR3 comprises 15 residues. Germline trimming cut 7 bases from V and 3 bases from J; bases unmatched to any gene: 9. This CDR3 reads CASTTVGTGDYEQYF. The DNA of the CDR3 is TGTGCCAGCACCACCGTTGGGACAGGGGACTACGAGCAGTACTTC.

This clonotype was recorded many times. The V and J genes are TRBV7-9 and TRBJ2-1; D perhaps matches TRBD1 (5 bases). CDR1 and CDR2 (germline): SEHNR, FQNEAQ (reference sequence). This CDR3 region has 13 residues. Trimming removed 3 bases from V and 8 bases from J, with 11 bases in between. The CDR3 sequence is CASSLGPVYEQFF. The CDR3 nucleotides are TGTGCCAGCAGCTTGGGGCCAGTATATGAGCAGTTCTTC.

This clonotype was seen repeatedly, ten times or more. The chain carries TRBV7-9 and TRBJ2-7; D assignment may be TRBD1 or TRBD2 (6 bases each). This CDR3 is built from 16 residues. The ends were cut back, 5 bases at V and 6 bases at J, with 23 bases in the middle. Germline CDR1 is SEHNR and CDR2 is FQNEAQ (reference sequence). The CDR3 DNA sequence: TGTGCCAGCAGCCCCTTTGGCGGGGACAAAGGGGGCGAGCAGTACTTC. As protein: CASSPFGGDKGGEQYF.

This sequence joins TRBV13 and TRBJ2-7; D might be TRBD2 (5 bases). The CDR3 covers 12 residues. Between the trimmed V and J ends, which lost 3 bases and 5 bases, there was a span of 8 bases. Germline values: CDR1 PRHDT, CDR2 FYEKMQ (reference sequence). The DNA of the CDR3 is TGTGCCAGCAGCTTCGGACTTAACGAGCAGTACTTC. It yields the protein CASSFGLNEQYF.

This clonotype was seen many times. V usage is TRBV6-1 and J usage is TRBJ2-7; D call uncertain. Trimming removed 5 bases from V and 0 bases from J, with 11 bases in between. The CDR3 has 14 amino acids. Germline CDR1 and CDR2: MNHNS and SASEGT. CDR3 sequence: CASSTTTSSYEQYF. In nucleotides, the CDR3 is TGTGCCAGCAGTACAACCACAAGCTCCTACGAGCAGTACTTC.

About this clonotype itself: This may stem from a read error, because a much larger clone lies one nucleotide away. V is TRBV12-5 and J is TRBJ2-7; D call uncertain. CDR1 is LGHNT, CDR2 FRNRAP, per germline. Trimming took off 6 bases at V and 2 bases at J, with 11 bases between the two ends. The CDR3 spans 13 residues. The DNA of the CDR3 is TGTGCTAGTGGAACGGAACCTACCTACGAGCAGTACTTC. Protein: CASGTEPTYEQYF.

Many counts were recorded for this clonotype. V and J are TRBV20-1 and TRBJ2-5; D remains unclear. V lost 0 bases to trimming and J lost 2 bases, with 4 bases between them. CDR1 DFQATT and CDR2 SNEGSKA come from the germline V gene (reference sequence). The length of the CDR3 is 12 residues. The CDR3: CSARDYQETQYF. The CDR3 DNA sequence: TGCAGTGCTAGAGACTATCAAGAGACCCAGTACTTC.

This clonotype was seen at least ten times. V and J are TRBV6-4 and TRBJ2-1; D is perhaps TRBD2 (6 bases). This CDR3 has 12 residues. V dropped 6 bases and J dropped 8 bases, with 11 bases sitting between them. In germline, CDR1 is MRHNA, CDR2 SNTAGT. The CDR3 loop is CASRPPGDEQFF. The CDR3, as DNA: TGTGCCAGCAGACCCCCGGGGGATGAGCAGTTCTTC.

This clonotype was seen repeatedly, ten times or more. V is TRBV5-1 and J is TRBJ2-1, with TRBD2 matching 10 bases. The CDR3 runs to 17 residues. V lost 3 bases to trimming and J lost 0 bases; unmatched junction nucleotides: 6. The germline V gene has CDR1 SGHRS and CDR2 YFSETQ. The CDR3 nucleotides are TGCGCCAGCAGCTCCGGGCCTAGCGGGAGCTCCTACAATGAGCAGTTCTTC. Translated, it gives CASSSGPSGSSYNEQFF.

This clonotype has at least ten counts. The rearrangement links TRBV27 to TRBJ1-1; unclear D gene. The CDR3 runs 11 residues. CDR1 and CDR2 from the germline V gene are MNHEY and SMNVEV (reference sequence). Trimming took off 5 bases at V and 4 bases at J, with 5 bases between the two ends. The CDR3, as DNA: TGTGCCAGCAGTACGGGCACTGAAGCTTTCTTT. Translation gives CASSTGTEAFF.

A few counts support this clonotype. This chain links TRBV4-1 with TRBJ2-3; no firm D call. Trimming took 0 bases from V and 10 from J, leaving 5 bases between them. Germline V gene lookup returns CDR1 MGHRA and CDR2 YSYEKL. The CDR3 length is 11 residues. CDR3 protein: CASSQDLSQYF. Written as DNA, the CDR3 is TGCGCCAGCAGCCAAGATCTTTCGCAGTATTTT.

There are many counts of this clonotype. The chain couples TRBV12-5 to TRBJ2-1; possible D gene TRBD1, 6 bases. V dropped 1 base and J dropped 8 bases, with 12 bases sitting between them. Per germline, CDR1 LGHNT and CDR2 FRNRAP. There are 14 residues in the CDR3. CDR3 residues: CASGLEQGVHEQFF. As DNA, the CDR3 is TGTGCTAGTGGTTTGGAACAGGGCGTCCATGAGCAGTTCTTC.

This clonotype was recorded a few times. J is TRBJ2-1 and V is TRBV5-4; the match to TRBD2 covers 14 bases. The CDR3 has 15 amino acids. The V and J ends lost 3 bases and 6 bases, in that order; junction bases with no gene match: 2. CDR1 is SGHNT and CDR2 is YYREEE in the germline V gene (reference sequence). CDR3 in amino acids: CASSSGLAGGNEQFF. The CDR3 DNA reads as TGTGCCAGCAGCTCCGGACTAGCGGGAGGCAATGAGCAGTTCTTC.

This clonotype came up many times. V gene TRBV25-1 combines with J gene TRBJ2-7, with a weak D call TRBD2 (5 bases). Germline CDR1 reads MGHDK; CDR2 reads SYGVNS. There are 13 residues in the CDR3. The V and J ends lost 5 bases and 6 bases respectively, with 14 bases between them. The CDR3 here is CASSPGVRVEQYF. In DNA, the CDR3 is TGTGCCAGCAGTCCCGGGGTCCGGGTCGAGCAGTACTTC.

This clonotype was detected ten times or more. This chain uses TRBV14 with TRBJ2-3; D gene uncertain. The germline V gene encodes CDR1 SGHDN and CDR2 FVKESK. With 1 base removed from V and 3 bases from J, the gap between germline ends came to 8 bases. This CDR3 contains 14 residues. The CDR3 protein is CASSQVTFTDTQYF. CDR3 nucleotide sequence: TGTGCCAGCAGCCAAGTTACTTTTACAGATACGCAGTATTTT.

This clonotype has a handful of counts. This sequence joins TRBV29-1 and TRBJ2-2, with TRBD2 matching over 10 bases. Germline CDR1 SQVTM, CDR2 ANQGSEA. V dropped 5 bases and J dropped 7; count of bases not matched to a gene: 1. This CDR3 comprises 12 residues. CDR3 nucleotide sequence: TGCAGCGTTACTAGCGGGAACGGGGAGCTGTTTTTT. Its translation: CSVTSGNGELFF.

This clonotype was picked up many times. The rearrangement uses TRBV25-1 and TRBJ2-5, with D perhaps TRBD1 (6 bases). Trimming took off 5 bases at V and 1 base at J, with 8 bases between the two ends. This CDR3 comprises 13 residues. CDR1 is MGHDK and CDR2 is SYGVNS in the germline V gene. The CDR3 DNA sequence: TGTGCCAGCAGTTGGACAGTCCAAGAGACCCAGTACTTC. Residues: CASSWTVQETQYF.